This T cell receptor beta chain was captured in a study of blood T cell repertoires in COVID-19. At the level of the study: From T cells, B-cell-depleted T cells, or PBMCs came the material, which was cDNA or gDNA.

Sequencing used immunoSEQ multiplex PCR; TCRdb keeps in-frame clones, though not all of them. The sample lists hundreds of thousands of clones, roughly 82% occurring once. The clonotype was recovered from a woman older than 75 with active or convalescent COVID-19. Sequenced: peripheral blood.

CDR3 coding DNA: TGTGCCAGCAGTTACTCCGGACATGTATCTACTGAAGCTTTCTTT. It translates to CASSYSGHVSTEAFF. The rearrangement joins TRBV6-5 to TRBJ1-1, with a weak D call TRBD1 (5 bases). CDR3 size: 15 residues. Germline lookup yields CDR1 MNHEY and CDR2 SVGAGI. V lost 0 bases to trimming and J lost 5 bases, with 13 bases between them.